This T cell receptor beta chain derives from a study of shared clonotypes between healthy human individuals. Whole-study results and caveats: Tissue TCR repertoires likely differ from these blood-only repertoires. Generation probabilities of non-shared clonotypes were lower (relative to those shared by all four donors).

Regarding this clone: Its antigen remains unidentified. The junction shows a germline mismatch at one end, possibly a read error.

From germline, CDR1 is MDHEN and CDR2 SYDVKM. The CDR3 has 14 residues. Researchers divided each subset's genomic DNA evenly across several immunoSEQ plates. Per sorted-subset replicate PCR, input was 200 to 250 ng DNA, representing tens of thousands of T cell genomes. Measured with immunoSEQ multiplex PCR; TCRdb has only the in-frame clones, and not every one. This sample carries about 2.5 million clones, 85% to 95% of them seen once, and the ten largest clones take around 0.35%. J is TRBJ2-3 and V is TRBV28; D gene unclear. Sequences were obtained from naive CD4+ T cells from PBMCs. The subset: CD45RA+ positively selected. This TCR was recovered from a man aged 18 to 35 in good health. Some clones in this sample may be carry-over from other donors' samples. Here the CDR3 reads CASSFGGASDAQYF. In DNA form, the CDR3 reads TGTGCCAGCAGTTTTGGCGGAGCCTCAGATGCGCAGTATTTT.